The entry below gives a single T cell receptor beta chain sequence along with its context. Antigen specificity is unknown. The data are from a study of T cell responses to AZD1222 COVID-19 vaccine. Study results and limitations: It was only after the peak T cell response that any repertoires were sampled.

This table comes from immunoSEQ multiplex PCR, and its TCRdb copy is limited to in-frame clones, with some not included. The sample consists of about 100,000 clones, approximately 86% of them appearing once. Sequences were derived from peripheral blood, sampled on day 0 of AZD1222 vaccination. This receptor was obtained from an adult in good health.

CDR3 in DNA: TGTGCCAGCAGGGGGCTAGGGGGGTCCAGCTCCTACGAGCAGTACTTC. Translation: CASRGLGGSSSYEQYF. The chain carries TRBV27 and TRBJ2-7; D possibly uses TRBD1 or TRBD2 (6 bases each). The CDR3 covers 16 residues. Per germline, CDR1 MNHEY and CDR2 SMNVEV (reference sequence). V was cut by 6 bases and J by 0 bases, with 18 bases left in between.